This note documents a single TCR beta chain sequence. Other DNA sequences in this sample translate to the same CDR3. Once extracted for a subset, genomic DNA was divided evenly among several immunoSEQ plates. The method was immunoSEQ multiplex PCR; TCRdb's version includes in-frame clones alone and lacks a portion of them. This sample has 1,400,000 or so clones, with approximately 98.5% found just once. This sample was taken from a study of shared clonotypes between healthy human individuals. CDR1 and CDR2 (germline): SGHRS, YFSETQ. The CDR3 is 13 residues long. V dropped 3 bases and J dropped 0 bases, with 5 bases sitting between them.

This receptor was identified in a man aged 25-45 years in good health. Sequencing input: naive CD4+ T cells sorted from blood. Subset meaning: CD45RA+ positively selected. This chain connects TRBV5-1 to TRBJ2-3; D remains unclear. The CDR3 here is CASSSSSTDTQYF. The CDR3 DNA reads as TGCGCCAGCAGCTCTTCTAGCACAGATACGCAGTATTTT.